Presented here are 22 T cell receptor beta chains from one specimen sequenced in a study of shared clonotypes between healthy human individuals. TCRdb keeps only in-frame clones here, not all; method: immunoSEQ multiplex PCR. Among around 2.1 million clones listed, nearly 97% were seen once. Sequences were obtained from naive CD4+ T cells sorted from blood. Subset described: CD45RA+ positively selected. These receptors came from a man between 18 and 35 years old in good health.

The rearrangement links TRBV11-3 to TRBJ2-1; TRBD2 agrees at 7 bases. V was pared by 2 bases and J by 8 bases, with 6 bases of the junction left unmatched. CDR3 size: 14 residues. In germline, CDR1 is SGHNT, CDR2 YENEEA. CDR3 DNA: TGTGCCAGCAGCTTACGCGGGAGACCCCATGAGCAGTTCTTC. It is translated as CASSLRGRPHEQFF.

V usage is TRBV7-6 and J usage is TRBJ1-2; D is possibly TRBD1 (5 bases). The germline gives CDR1 SGHVS, CDR2 FNYEAQ. V lost 6 bases and J 9 bases, leaving 11 bases between the germline ends. The CDR3 runs 11 residues. The DNA for the CDR3 is TGTGCCAGCAGTTTTGACAGAAGCTACACCTTC. It translates to CASSFDRSYTF.

On this clone itself: Other DNA variants within this sample encode the same CDR3. The chain has TRBV5-1 and TRBJ2-7; D is ambiguous. The CDR3 contains 11 residues. The germline CDR1 and CDR2 sequences are SGHRS and YFSETQ. V was trimmed by 4 bases and J by 3 bases, leaving 5 bases between them. Here the CDR3 reads CASSDNYEQYF. Written as DNA, the CDR3 is TGCGCCAGCAGCGACAACTACGAGCAGTACTTC. The full variable domain, in which reference TRBV5-1 and TRBJ2-7 provide the parts outside the CDR3, is KAGVTQTPRYLIKTRGQQVTLSCSPISGHRSVSWYQQTPGQGLQFLFEYFSETQRNKGNFPGRFSGRQFSNSRSEMNVSTLELGDSALYLCASSDNYEQYFGPGTRLTVT.

The chain is built from TRBV5-4 and TRBJ2-4, with 9 bases that match TRBD2. The CDR3 is 14 amino acids. Germline CDR1 reads SGHNT; CDR2 reads YYREEE (reference sequence). V was clipped by 0 bases and J by 8 bases; unmatched bases: 3. CDR3 amino acids: CASSLGGREDIQYF. In nucleotides, the CDR3 is TGTGCCAGCAGCTTGGGCGGGAGGGAAGACATTCAGTACTTC.

This chain connects TRBV6-1 to TRBJ1-2; a possible D gene is TRBD1 (5 bases). Germline CDR1 is MNHNS and CDR2 is SASEGT. The CDR3 sequence is 14 residues long. The germline V and J ends were trimmed by 6 bases and 7 bases, with 18 bases remaining between them. This CDR3 reads CASRTRTRDFGYTF. In DNA, the CDR3 is TGTGCCAGCAGAACACGGACTCGGGACTTTGGCTACACCTTC.

The chain links TRBV4-3 to TRBJ1-2; D unclear. CDR1 and CDR2 (germline): LGHNA, YSLEER. This CDR3 has 15 amino acids. Trimming removed 4 bases at V and 4 bases at J, with 16 bases between. The CDR3 DNA follows: TGCGCCAGCAGCCGCACTAACCAGGAATCCTATGGCTACACCTTC. This encodes CASSRTNQESYGYTF.

The chain links TRBV6-1 to TRBJ2-4; D gene ambiguous. V lost 6 bases and J lost 0, with 9 bases in between. The CDR3 runs to 14 residues. Germline V gene lookup returns CDR1 MNHNS and CDR2 SASEGT. CDR3 protein: CASRVDLAKNIQYF. The CDR3 nucleotides read TGTGCCAGCAGGGTTGATCTAGCCAAAAACATTCAGTACTTC.

This chain connects TRBV7-9 to TRBJ2-7; no definite D call. V lost 1 base, J lost 3 bases, and 16 bases lay in between. Germline CDR1 and CDR2: SEHNR and FQNEAQ (reference sequence). This CDR3 contains 16 residues. The CDR3 is CASSLVTGTVYYEQYF. In DNA form, the CDR3 reads TGTGCCAGCAGCTTAGTTACTGGTACTGTTTACTACGAGCAGTACTTC. Based on the CDR3 plus reference TRBV7-9 and TRBJ2-7, the full variable domain is DTGVSQNPRHKITKRGQNVTFRCDPISEHNRLYWYRQTLGQGPEFLTYFQNEAQLEKSRLLSDRFSAERPKGSFSTLEIQRTEQGDSAMYLCASSLVTGTVYYEQYFGPGTRLTVT.

As regards this clone: The same CDR3 arises from other DNA sequences in this sample as well. The gene calls are TRBV30 and TRBJ1-2; D not resolved. The CDR3 spans 13 residues. V was clipped by 0 bases and J by 2 bases, with 7 bases between them. Per the germline V gene, CDR1 is GTSNPN and CDR2 is SVGIG (reference sequence). The CDR3 DNA is TGTGCCTGGAGTGTATCCGGGAACTATGGCTACACCTTC. Protein sequence: CAWSVSGNYGYTF.

The rearrangement links TRBV27 to TRBJ2-7; D gene unclear. The germline V and J ends were trimmed by 3 bases and 3 bases, with 9 bases remaining between them. This CDR3 contains 13 residues. Germline lookup yields CDR1 MNHEY and CDR2 SMNVEV (reference sequence). In nucleotides, the CDR3 is TGTGCCAGCAGTTTGGCCAGTTTCTACGAGCAGTACTTC. It codes for CASSLASFYEQYF.

This clone was counted a single time. The gene calls are TRBV10-2 and TRBJ1-2, with 8 positions matching TRBD1. The V and J ends lost 2 bases and 6 bases, in that order; junction bases with no gene match: 5. The CDR3 extends over 14 amino acids. Germline V lookup: CDR1 WSHSY, CDR2 SAAADI. CDR3 sequence: CASSEADREDGYTF. The CDR3 nucleotides are TGCGCCAGCAGTGAGGCGGACAGGGAGGATGGCTACACCTTC.

The chain carries TRBV7-3 and TRBJ2-7, with TRBD2 matching over 7 bases. CDR1 and CDR2 from the germline V gene are SGHTA and FQGTGA. V was clipped by 0 bases and J by 2 bases; unmatched bases: 1. The CDR3 is 14 amino acids. The CDR3 nucleotides are TGTGCCAGCAGCTTAACAGGGACTACCTACGAGCAGTACTTC. Encoded protein: CASSLTGTTYEQYF. Full variable domain (remainder filled in from reference TRBV7-3 and TRBJ2-7): GAGVSQTPSNKVTEKGKYVELRCDPISGHTALYWYRQSLGQGPEFLIYFQGTGAADDSGLPNDRFFAVRPEGSVSTLKIQRTERGDSAVYLCASSLTGTTYEQYFGPGTRLTVT.

This chain connects TRBV18 to TRBJ2-1, with 9 bases aligning to TRBD1. The CDR3 has 15 amino acids. V gave up 6 bases and J gave up 6 bases; unmatched junction bases: 9. Per germline, CDR1 KGHSH and CDR2 LQKENI. The chain's CDR3 is CASSTGTGRSNEQFF. The CDR3 DNA is TGTGCCAGCTCTACCGGGACAGGGAGAAGCAATGAGCAGTTCTTC. The whole variable domain, filled in from reference TRBV18 and TRBJ2-1, reads NAGVMQNPRHLVRRRGQEARLRCSPMKGHSHVYWYRQLPEEGLKFMVYLQKENIIDESGMPKERFSAEFPKEGPSILRIQQVVRGDSAAYFCASSTGTGRSNEQFFGPGTRLTVL.

The chain links TRBV19 to TRBJ2-2, with TRBD1 matching 8 bases. This CDR3 contains 15 residues. V trimming: 7 bases; J trimming: 4 bases; junction bases outside the gene matches: 8. Germline V CDR1 and CDR2: LNHDA, SQIVND (reference sequence). The CDR3 bases are TGTGCCAGTACCCCCCAGGGGGCAGGCACCGGGGAGCTGTTTTTT. This translates into CASTPQGAGTGELFF.

The rearrangement uses TRBV6-8 and TRBJ1-5; 10 positions agree with TRBD1. Germline V lookup: CDR1 MNHGY, CDR2 SAAAGT. The CDR3 covers 16 residues. Trimming at V came to 6 bases and at J to 3 bases, leaving 8 bases not matched to a gene. The CDR3 loop reads CASRSRDRGSNQPQHF. In DNA, the CDR3 is TGTGCCAGCAGGTCCCGGGACAGGGGATCCAATCAGCCCCAGCATTTT.

On this clone: Different DNA sequences within this sample yield the same CDR3. The chain combines TRBV10-3 with TRBJ2-5; D is uncertain. This CDR3 region has 12 residues. Trimming pared 3 bases from V and 2 bases from J, leaving 4 bases between. The germline CDR1 and CDR2 sequences are ENHRY and SYGVKD. DNA of the CDR3: TGTGCCATCAGTGACAGACAAGAGACCCAGTACTTC. Translation gives CAISDRQETQYF.

This chain's CDR3 is CASSLVPSGTTDTQYF. CDR3 sequence (DNA): TGTGCCAGCAGTTTAGTACCTAGCGGAACCACAGATACGCAGTATTTT. The rearrangement uses TRBV27 and TRBJ2-3, with 7 bases aligning to TRBD2. CDR3 size: 16 residues. The germline gives CDR1 MNHEY, CDR2 SMNVEV (reference sequence). J was trimmed by 2 bases and V by 2 bases; bases with no gene match: 7.

The chain recombines TRBV4-1 with TRBJ2-5; TRBD2 agrees at 8 bases. Germline values: CDR1 MGHRA, CDR2 YSYEKL. The CDR3 is made up of 15 amino acids. V was clipped by 4 bases and J by 3 bases; unmatched bases: 7. CDR3 sequence (DNA): TGCGCCAGCAGCCTAGGTAGCGGGGTTAAAGAGACCCAGTACTTC. It translates to CASSLGSGVKETQYF.

The CDR3 loop is CASSGGLAAYEQYF. The CDR3 DNA reads TGTGCCAGCTCGGGGGGACTAGCTGCCTACGAGCAGTACTTC. V and J are TRBV18 and TRBJ2-7; 9 nucleotides agree with TRBD2. The ends lost 6 bases at V and 2 bases at J; junction bases unmatched: 5. CDR3 length: 14 amino acids. Germline V gene sequence: CDR1 KGHSH, CDR2 LQKENI. The whole variable domain, remainder taken from reference TRBV18 and TRBJ2-7, is NAGVMQNPRHLVRRRGQEARLRCSPMKGHSHVYWYRQLPEEGLKFMVYLQKENIIDESGMPKERFSAEFPKEGPSILRIQQVVRGDSAAYFCASSGGLAAYEQYFGPGTRLTVT.

J is TRBJ2-3 and V is TRBV5-1, with TRBD1 matching over 12 bases. Germline V CDR1 and CDR2: SGHRS, YFSETQ. CDR3 length: 18 residues. V was clipped by 5 bases and J by 2 bases; unmatched bases: 12. The CDR3 bases are TGCGCCAGCAGGATTCAGACCGGGACAGGGGGCTACACAGATACGCAGTATTTT. Residues: CASRIQTGTGGYTDTQYF.

The chain employs TRBV6-5 and TRBJ1-1; D unclear. Germline loops: CDR1 MNHEY, CDR2 SVGAGI. The CDR3 runs to 13 residues. V was clipped by 6 bases and J by 8 bases, with 16 bases between them. CDR3 nucleotides: TGTGCCAGCAGACCTCCCGGGGTAGGGGAAGCTTTCTTT. Translated: CASRPPGVGEAFF.

The CDR3 sequence is CASSLGGRGAFF. DNA of the CDR3: TGTGCCAGCAGTTTGGGGGGCAGGGGAGCTTTCTTT. V gene TRBV28 combines with J gene TRBJ1-1; TRBD1 might be the D (6 bases). The CDR3 sequence is 12 residues long. The V and J ends lost 3 bases and 10 bases respectively, with 12 bases between them. The germline CDR1 and CDR2 sequences are MDHEN and SYDVKM.